This T cell receptor beta chain originates from a study of cytomegalovirus exposure and HLA in healthy donors. Healthy bone marrow donors made up the donors. The PCR had 60 Vbeta and 13 Jbeta primers. Only in-frame clones appear in the TCRdb table, and some are missing; sequencing was by immunoSEQ multiplex PCR. The sample gives roughly 71,000 clones, 50% to 80% of which show up once; about 22% is in the top ten. General observations from the study: The dataset shows that most TCR sequences were rare, while some public TCRs occurred in many donors. The authors assumed roughly uniform sequencing depth across donors for presence/absence analyses. V- and J-gene trimming of TCR beta was linked (in a later analysis) to a missense DCLRE1C variant.

Remarks on this clone: What it binds is not known.

Sequenced: PBMCs. This clonotype was sampled from a man aged 35-49 years in good health and CMV-seropositive.

The CDR3 DNA sequence: TGTGCCAGCAGCCACAGACTAGCGGGTACGAACACCGGGGAGCTGTTTTTT. Amino acids: CASSHRLAGTNTGELFF. The rearrangement uses TRBV9 and TRBJ2-2; 10 nucleotides agree with TRBD2. V trimming: 4 bases; J trimming: 0 bases; junction bases outside the gene matches: 6. The germline gives CDR1 SGDLS, CDR2 YYNGEE. The CDR3 is 17 residues long.